The 26 T cell receptor beta chains below all came from one sample that was sequenced in a study of T cell repertoires in cytomegalovirus infection. Their cognate antigens are unknown. TCRdb reprocessed the reads via MiXCR and lists one record per CDR3 protein. The table lists some 220,000 distinct CDR3 sequences, roughly two fifths of them singletons. The sequences come from CD8+ T cells from cultured PBMCs, collected from culture after CMV antigen stimulation. These receptors were collected from a human donor in good health (CMV status not recorded). Some clones in this sample may be carry-over from other donors' samples.

CDR3 region: CASPRTGSYNEQFF. The CDR3 DNA reads TGTGCCAGCCCTAGGACAGGCTCTTACAATGAGCAGTTCTTC. The V call is TRBV6-4, the J call TRBJ2-1; 7 nucleotides align to TRBD1. The CDR3 contains 14 residues. CDR1 is MRHNA, CDR2 SNTAGT, per germline. Losses at the gene ends were 8 bases for V and 4 bases for J; bases not matched to a gene: 8.

The genes are TRBV15 and TRBJ1-5; no definite D call. The CDR3 runs 14 residues. V lost 0 bases, J lost 6 bases, and 9 bases lay in between. Germline V gene sequence: CDR1 LNHNV, CDR2 YYDKDF (reference sequence). The CDR3 DNA sequence: TGTGCCACCAGCAGAGAAGACGGTCGTCAGCCCCAGCATTTT. Residues: CATSREDGRQPQHF.

This chain connects TRBV7-6 to TRBJ1-2; D is unclear. Trimming removed 5 bases from V and 7 bases from J, with 11 bases in between. The germline V gene has CDR1 SGHVS and CDR2 FNYEAQ. The CDR3 is 12 amino acids. CDR3: CASSMGPPGYTF. DNA of the CDR3: TGTGCCAGCAGCATGGGCCCCCCTGGCTACACCTTC.

The chain is built from TRBV19 and TRBJ1-5, with a possible D match to TRBD1 (5 bases). V was shortened by 3 bases and J by 6 bases, with 21 bases between the two germline ends. CDR3 length: 17 residues. Per the germline V gene, CDR1 is LNHDA and CDR2 is SQIVND (reference sequence). CDR3: CASSIWQGTDARQPQHF. DNA of the CDR3: TGTGCCAGTAGTATTTGGCAGGGTACGGATGCGCGTCAGCCCCAGCATTTT.

The DNA for the CDR3 is TGTGCCAGCAGTTTTTGGGCTAGCGGACTCCTCACAGATACGCAGTATTTT. The encoded protein is CASSFWASGLLTDTQYF. The chain combines TRBV27 with TRBJ2-3; 7 bases map to TRBD2. The CDR3 consists of 17 residues. V was clipped by 3 bases and J by 2 bases; unmatched bases: 11. From germline, CDR1 is MNHEY and CDR2 SMNVEV (reference sequence).

The table lists this clonotype with a count of one. The rearrangement uses TRBV2 and TRBJ2-7; tentatively, D is TRBD1 (5 bases). Between the trimmed V and J ends, which lost 0 bases and 3 bases, there was a span of 6 bases. Germline CDR1 reads SNHLY; CDR2 reads FYNNEI. CDR3 length: 13 residues. CDR3 sequence reads: CASSEAQGYEQYF. The CDR3 nucleotides read TGTGCCAGCAGTGAAGCGCAGGGCTACGAGCAGTACTTC.

The rearrangement joins TRBV11-2 to TRBJ2-7; D unclear. Trimming pared 5 bases from V and 2 bases from J, leaving 13 bases between. Germline lookup yields CDR1 SGHAT and CDR2 FQNNGV. The CDR3 has 14 residues. The CDR3 bases are TGTGCCAGCAGCCATACAAGTAGGCCCTACGAGCAGTACTTC. Translation: CASSHTSRPYEQYF.

This clonotype was detected once. This chain joins TRBV7-4 and TRBJ2-1; D is uncertain. Germline V gene sequence: CDR1 SGHVT, CDR2 SQSDAQ. The V end was cut by 1 base, the J end by 9 bases, with 10 bases between. The CDR3 is made up of 13 amino acids. Here the CDR3 reads CASSLGVRTEQFF. In DNA form, the CDR3 reads TGTGCCAGCAGCTTAGGGGTTCGGACTGAGCAGTTCTTC.

This clonotype has more than one count but fewer than ten. CDR3 sequence reads: CASSLRFGPKIPETQYF. In DNA, the CDR3 is TGTGCCAGCAGTCTTCGCTTCGGACCTAAAATCCCGGAGACCCAGTACTTC. The J gene is TRBJ2-5, the V gene TRBV28; D remains ambiguous. CDR3 length equals 17 residues. V shed 5 bases and J shed 5 bases, with 24 bases lying between them. CDR1 is MDHEN and CDR2 is SYDVKM in the germline V gene. The full variable domain, with the rest looked up from reference TRBV28 and TRBJ2-5, is DVKVTQSSRYLVKRTGEKVFLECVQDMDHENMFWYRQDPGLGLRLIYFSYDVKMKEKGDIPEGYSVSREKKERFSLILESASTNQTSMYLCASSLRFGPKIPETQYFGPGTRLLVL.

The gene calls are TRBV7-8 and TRBJ2-7, with no clear D. The V gene's germline CDR1 is SGHVS and CDR2 FQNEAQ. Trimming took off 8 bases at V and 5 bases at J, with 13 bases between the two ends. The CDR3 sequence is 12 residues long. As DNA, the CDR3 is TGTGCCAGCGGTCCTACACCGCACGAGCAGTACTTC. It translates to CASGPTPHEQYF.

The chain combines TRBV7-2 with TRBJ2-3; D is unresolved. This CDR3 is 15 amino acids long. Trimming removed 1 base from V and 4 bases from J, with 12 bases in between. The germline CDR1 and CDR2 sequences are SGHTA and FQGNSA. The CDR3 loop reads CASSLGGFSSDTQYF. CDR3 coding DNA: TGTGCCAGCAGCTTAGGAGGTTTCAGTTCAGATACGCAGTATTTT.

The chain has TRBV7-6 and TRBJ2-2; D is possibly TRBD1 (6 bases). Germline assignment: CDR1 SGHVS and CDR2 FNYEAQ. Trimming stripped 4 bases from V and 5 bases from J, with 14 bases between. CDR3 length: 15 residues. CDR3 bases: TGTGCCAGCAGCTCGTCAGGGGTTCGGACCGGGGAGCTGTTTTTT. Protein sequence: CASSSSGVRTGELFF. Based on the CDR3 plus reference TRBV7-6 and TRBJ2-2, the full variable domain is GAGVSQSPRYKVTKRGQDVALRCDPISGHVSLYWYRQALGQGPEFLTYFNYEAQQDKSGLPNDRFSAERPEGSISTLTIQRTEQRDSAMYRCASSSSGVRTGELFFGEGSRLTVL.

This clonotype was detected a few times. CDR3 DNA: TGTGCCAGCAGCCCCGGGGGACAGGGTCCGGGAGAGCAGTTCTTC. Its protein is CASSPGGQGPGEQFF. The chain carries TRBV7-6 and TRBJ2-1; 9 nucleotides match TRBD1. Germline values: CDR1 SGHVS, CDR2 FNYEAQ. CDR3 length: 15 amino acids. J was trimmed by 10 bases and V by 5 bases; bases with no gene match: 12.

This chain connects TRBV27 to TRBJ2-1, with D maybe TRBD2 (6 bases). Trimming stripped 4 bases from V and 4 bases from J, with 14 bases between. CDR3 size: 15 residues. The V gene's germline CDR1 is MNHEY and CDR2 SMNVEV (reference sequence). CDR3 nucleotide sequence: TGTGCCAGCAGTTGGACGTCTAGCGCGTACAATGAGCAGTTCTTC. It translates to CASSWTSSAYNEQFF.

The rearrangement joins TRBV7-6 to TRBJ2-1; a possible D gene is TRBD2 (6 bases). Germline values: CDR1 SGHVS, CDR2 FNYEAQ. The germline V and J ends were trimmed by 5 bases and 2 bases, with 13 bases remaining between them. The CDR3 contains 15 residues. For the CDR3, the DNA is TGTGCCAGCAGCCCGGTACTAGCAACCTACAATGAGCAGTTCTTC. Its protein is CASSPVLATYNEQFF.

The genes are TRBV12-3 or TRBV12-4 and TRBJ2-2; perhaps TRBD1 as D (6 bases). V shed 3 bases and J shed 8 bases, with 10 bases lying between them. The length of the CDR3 is 13 residues. CDR3 region: CASSFSGEGELFF. The CDR3 bases are TGTGCCAGCAGTTTCTCAGGGGAAGGGGAGCTGTTTTTT.

The V and J genes are TRBV10-3 and TRBJ2-2, with 7 bases that match TRBD1. The CDR3 spans 13 residues. Losses at the gene ends were 6 bases for V and 6 bases for J; bases not matched to a gene: 4. CDR1 ENHRY and CDR2 SYGVKD come from the germline V gene. Written as DNA, the CDR3 is TGTGCCATCAGGACAGACAGGGCCGGGGAGCTGTTTTTT. Translating gives CAIRTDRAGELFF.

In its sample, this clonotype was seen a few times. V is TRBV4-1 and J is TRBJ2-5; D may match TRBD1 or TRBD2 (5 bases each). Germline assignment: CDR1 MGHRA and CDR2 YSYEKL. The CDR3 is 14 amino acids. V dropped 4 bases and J dropped 4 bases, with 13 bases sitting between them. CDR3 amino acids: CASSPGSRAETQYF. In nucleotides, the CDR3 is TGCGCCAGCAGCCCAGGGAGCCGGGCAGAGACCCAGTACTTC.

The chain employs TRBV4-1 and TRBJ2-1, with 8 bases fitting TRBD1. V was pared by 0 bases and J by 4 bases, with 8 bases of the junction left unmatched. The CDR3 runs 17 residues. Germline V gene sequence: CDR1 MGHRA, CDR2 YSYEKL. In DNA form, the CDR3 reads TGCGCCAGCAGCCAAGACCCCTGGACAGGGATTTACAATGAGCAGTTCTTC. Residues: CASSQDPWTGIYNEQFF.

This clonotype was detected a few times. V is TRBV7-6 and J is TRBJ2-5; a possible D gene is TRBD1 (5 bases). This CDR3 is 14 amino acids long. Germline V lookup: CDR1 SGHVS, CDR2 FNYEAQ. Trimming left V 1 base short and J 3 bases short, with 9 bases between. CDR3: CASSLGQLKETQYF. The CDR3 DNA reads TGTGCCAGCAGCTTAGGACAGTTGAAAGAGACCCAGTACTTC.

This clonotype appeared a few times. This sequence joins TRBV15 and TRBJ2-1, with 7 bases lining up with TRBD2. The CDR3 totals 14 residues. V lost 1 base and J lost 6; bases outside the gene matches: 3. Germline lookup yields CDR1 LNHNV and CDR2 YYDKDF (reference sequence). The CDR3: CATSRGGGGNEQFF. The CDR3 DNA sequence: TGTGCCACCAGCAGAGGCGGGGGTGGCAATGAGCAGTTCTTC.

This clonotype showed up many times. V usage is TRBV11-2 and J usage is TRBJ2-3; tentative D call: TRBD2 (5 bases). The CDR3 totals 17 residues. In germline, CDR1 is SGHAT, CDR2 FQNNGV. V lost 3 bases, J lost 4 bases, and 20 bases lay in between. The CDR3 DNA is TGTGCCAGCAGCTTTGGAAGAGAGGGAGTCATGGCAGATACGCAGTATTTT. This codes for CASSFGREGVMADTQYF.

The V call is TRBV27, the J call TRBJ2-1; D possibly corresponds to TRBD1 (6 bases). Deletions cut 5 bases from V and 5 bases from J, with 10 bases between. The CDR3 has 13 amino acids. The germline V gene encodes CDR1 MNHEY and CDR2 SMNVEV (reference sequence). In nucleotides, the CDR3 is TGTGCCAGCAGTCAGGGGAGCCACAATGAGCAGTTCTTC. Its translation is CASSQGSHNEQFF.

The V and J genes are TRBV4-2 and TRBJ2-1; 11 positions agree with TRBD2. CDR1 is LGHNA, CDR2 YNFKEQ, per germline. Trimming at V came to 4 bases and at J to 8 bases, leaving 10 bases not matched to a gene. The CDR3 runs 16 residues. In nucleotides, the CDR3 is TGTGCCAGCAGCCGCCACGTAGCGGGAGGGTATTATGAGCAGTTCTTC. Protein: CASSRHVAGGYYEQFF.

CDR3 sequence (DNA): TGTGCCAGCAGTGAATGGGGCCAGGAGGGGGCACATGAGCAGTTCTTC. This translates into CASSEWGQEGAHEQFF. This sequence joins TRBV6-1 and TRBJ2-1; D might be TRBD1 (7 bases). This CDR3 has 16 residues. V was cut by 2 bases and J by 8 bases, with 19 bases left in between. CDR1 and CDR2 (germline): MNHNS, SASEGT.

The genes are TRBV27 and TRBJ2-7; D is unresolved. This CDR3 is built from 13 residues. The germline V gene has CDR1 MNHEY and CDR2 SMNVEV (reference sequence). The V end lost 8 bases, the J end lost 2 bases, and 13 bases lay between the germline ends. The CDR3: CASGRGTTYEQYF. The CDR3 coding sequence is TGTGCCAGCGGGCGCGGCACTACCTACGAGCAGTACTTC.